This T cell receptor beta chain emerged from a study of T cell repertoires in aging, cancer and after chemotherapy. About the research overall: Over several months to years, re-sampled healthy donor repertoires clearly shared clones.

Peripheral blood genomic DNA, not sorted cells or RNA, was the template. Multiplex touch-down PCR with TRB-A/B primers amplified rearranged V-D-J TRB sequences. A single record per CDR3 protein comes from TCRdb applying MiXCR to the multiplex PCR reads. The table includes almost 5,000 distinct CDR3 sequences, roughly 20% detected once. This CDR3 has 15 residues. The ends lost 6 bases at V and 4 bases at J; junction bases unmatched: 10. Germline V CDR1 and CDR2: DFQATT, SNEGSKA (reference sequence). This TCR was sampled from a human donor in good health. The donor label of this sample is uncertain. The J gene is TRBJ2-1, the V gene TRBV20-1; the match to TRBD2 covers 9 bases. Sequenced: blood. CDR3 protein: CSAVTSLAGYNEQFF. The CDR3, as DNA: TGCAGTGCCGTCACCTCTCTAGCGGGGTACAATGAGCAGTTCTTC.